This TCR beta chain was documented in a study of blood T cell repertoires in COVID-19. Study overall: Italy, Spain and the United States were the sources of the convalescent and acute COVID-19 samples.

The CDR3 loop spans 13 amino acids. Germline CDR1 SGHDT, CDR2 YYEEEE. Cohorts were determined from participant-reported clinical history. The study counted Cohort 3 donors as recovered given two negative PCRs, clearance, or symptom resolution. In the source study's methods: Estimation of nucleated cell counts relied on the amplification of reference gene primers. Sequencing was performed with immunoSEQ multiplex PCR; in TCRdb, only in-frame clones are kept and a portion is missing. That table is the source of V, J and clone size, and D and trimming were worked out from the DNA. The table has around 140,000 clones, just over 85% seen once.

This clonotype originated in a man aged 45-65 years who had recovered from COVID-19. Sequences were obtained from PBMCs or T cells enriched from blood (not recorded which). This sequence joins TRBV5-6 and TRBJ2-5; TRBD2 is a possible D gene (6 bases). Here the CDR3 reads CAWGDQNQETQYF. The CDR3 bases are TGTGCTTGGGGGGACCAGAACCAAGAGACCCAGTACTTC.